This T cell receptor (beta chain) came from a study of T cells in localized non-small cell lung cancer. Study-wide results and limits: There were a median 57 of the top 100 tumor clones appearing in adjacent lung. Blood T cell density predicted longer survival; adjacent-lung clonality, shorter. T cell clonality was highest in uninvolved adjacent lung, above tumor.

CDR1 is SGHDN, CDR2 FVKESK, per germline. CDR3 size: 13 residues. V dropped 1 base and J dropped 7 bases, with 8 bases sitting between them. Regarding this clone: Its cognate antigen is unknown.

Clones were read by immunoSEQ multiplex PCR, and TCRdb kept only the in-frame ones, dropping some. Here the sample spans a few thousand clones, roughly 29% being singletons. The sequenced sample was lung tumor tissue, obtained before any cancer treatment. The chain recombines TRBV14 with TRBJ2-1; tentative D call: TRBD1 (6 bases). The clonotype originates from a woman between 40 and 69 years old with stage I squamous cell lung carcinoma. Here the CDR3 DNA reads TGTGCCAGCAGCCAAGTAAGGGGGAATGAGCAGTTCTTC. This sequence encodes CASSQVRGNEQFF.